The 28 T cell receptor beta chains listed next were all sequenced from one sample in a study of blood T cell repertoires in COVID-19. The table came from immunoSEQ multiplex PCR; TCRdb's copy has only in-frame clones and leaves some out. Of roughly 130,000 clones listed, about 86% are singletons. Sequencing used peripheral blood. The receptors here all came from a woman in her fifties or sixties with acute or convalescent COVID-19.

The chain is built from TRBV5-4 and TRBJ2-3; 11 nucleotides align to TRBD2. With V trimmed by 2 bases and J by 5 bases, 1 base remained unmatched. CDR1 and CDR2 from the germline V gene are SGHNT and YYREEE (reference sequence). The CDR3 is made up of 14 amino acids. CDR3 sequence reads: CASSFTSGGDTQYF. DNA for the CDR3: TGTGCCAGCAGCTTTACTAGCGGGGGAGATACGCAGTATTTT. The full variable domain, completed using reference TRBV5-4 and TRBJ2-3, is ETGVTQSPTHLIKTRGQQVTLRCSSQSGHNTVSWYQQALGQGPQFIFQYYREEENGRGNFPPRFSGLQFPNYSSELNVNALELDDSALYLCASSFTSGGDTQYFGPGTRLTVL.

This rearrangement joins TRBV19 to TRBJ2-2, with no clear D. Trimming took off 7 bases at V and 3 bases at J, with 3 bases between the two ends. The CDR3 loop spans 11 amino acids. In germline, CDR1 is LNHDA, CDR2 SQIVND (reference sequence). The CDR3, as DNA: TGTGCCAGTACCTACACCGGGGAGCTGTTTTTT. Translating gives CASTYTGELFF.

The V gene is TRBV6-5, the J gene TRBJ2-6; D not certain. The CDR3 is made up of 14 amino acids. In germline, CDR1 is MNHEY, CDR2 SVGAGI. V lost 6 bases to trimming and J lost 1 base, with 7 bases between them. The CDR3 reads CASRQMSGANVLTF. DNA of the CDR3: TGTGCCAGCAGGCAGATGTCTGGGGCCAACGTCCTGACTTTC.

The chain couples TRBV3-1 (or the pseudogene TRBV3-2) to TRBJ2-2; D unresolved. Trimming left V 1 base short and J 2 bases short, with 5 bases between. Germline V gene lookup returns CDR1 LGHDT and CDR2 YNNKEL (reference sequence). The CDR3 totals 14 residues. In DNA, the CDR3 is TGTGCCAGCAGCCAAGTTATAAACACCGGGGAGCTGTTTTTT. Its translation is CASSQVINTGELFF.

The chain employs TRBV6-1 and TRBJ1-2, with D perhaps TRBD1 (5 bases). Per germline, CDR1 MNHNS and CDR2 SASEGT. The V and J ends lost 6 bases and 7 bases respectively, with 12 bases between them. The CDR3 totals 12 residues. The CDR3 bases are TGTGCCAGCAGACAGGTTTCGGCTGGCTACACCTTC. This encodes CASRQVSAGYTF.

CDR3 in amino acids: CASSFPPRTDKNYEQYF. In DNA, the CDR3 is TGTGCCAGCAGCTTTCCCCCCCGGACAGATAAAAACTACGAGCAGTACTTC. The chain has TRBV7-6 and TRBJ2-7; perhaps TRBD1 as D (6 bases). The CDR3 extends over 17 amino acids. Deletions cut 3 bases from V and 3 bases from J, with 21 bases between. Germline V CDR1 and CDR2: SGHVS, FNYEAQ.

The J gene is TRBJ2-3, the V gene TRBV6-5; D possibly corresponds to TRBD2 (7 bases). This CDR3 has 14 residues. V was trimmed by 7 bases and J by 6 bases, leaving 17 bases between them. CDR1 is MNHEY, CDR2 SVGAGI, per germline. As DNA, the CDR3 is TGTGCCAGCACCCCCCCGGGGAGGGGGGATACGCAGTATTTT. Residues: CASTPPGRGDTQYF.

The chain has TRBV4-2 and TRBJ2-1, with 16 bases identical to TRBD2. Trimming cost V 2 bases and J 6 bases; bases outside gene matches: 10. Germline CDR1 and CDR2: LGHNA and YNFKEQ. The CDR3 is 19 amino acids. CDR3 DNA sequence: TGTGCCAGCAGCCAAAAGGCCGGGACTAGCGGGGGGGGGTTCAATGAGCAGTTCTTC. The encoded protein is CASSQKAGTSGGGFNEQFF.

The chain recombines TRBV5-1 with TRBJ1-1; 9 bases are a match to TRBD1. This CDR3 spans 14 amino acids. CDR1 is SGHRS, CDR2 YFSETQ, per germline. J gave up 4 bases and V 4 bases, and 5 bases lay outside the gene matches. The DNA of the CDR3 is TGCGCCAGCAGCAGGGTGGACAGGGGCACTGAAGCTTTCTTT. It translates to CASSRVDRGTEAFF.

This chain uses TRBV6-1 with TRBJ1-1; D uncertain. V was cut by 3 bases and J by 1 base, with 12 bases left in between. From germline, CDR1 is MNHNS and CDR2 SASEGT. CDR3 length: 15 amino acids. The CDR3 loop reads CASSDWWGGNTEAFF. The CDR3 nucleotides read TGTGCCAGCAGTGATTGGTGGGGAGGGAACACTGAAGCTTTCTTT.

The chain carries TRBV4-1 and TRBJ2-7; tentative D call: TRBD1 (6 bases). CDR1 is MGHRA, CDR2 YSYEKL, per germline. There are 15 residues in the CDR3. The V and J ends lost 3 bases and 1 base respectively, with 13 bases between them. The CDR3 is CASSQVQGRSYEQYF. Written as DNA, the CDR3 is TGCGCCAGCAGCCAGGTTCAGGGGAGATCCTACGAGCAGTACTTC.

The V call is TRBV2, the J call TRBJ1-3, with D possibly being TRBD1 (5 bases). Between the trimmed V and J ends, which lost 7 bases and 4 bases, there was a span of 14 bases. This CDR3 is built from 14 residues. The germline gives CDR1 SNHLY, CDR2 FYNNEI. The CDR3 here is CASTFSGGGNTIYF. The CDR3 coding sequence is TGTGCCAGCACCTTCTCGGGGGGAGGAAACACCATATATTTT.

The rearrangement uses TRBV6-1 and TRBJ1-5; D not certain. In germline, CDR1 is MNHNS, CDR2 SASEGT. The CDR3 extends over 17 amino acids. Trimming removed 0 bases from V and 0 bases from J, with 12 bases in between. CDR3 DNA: TGTGCCAGCAGTGAAGCGCGTGGAGTCCCTAGCAATCAGCCCCAGCATTTT. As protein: CASSEARGVPSNQPQHF.

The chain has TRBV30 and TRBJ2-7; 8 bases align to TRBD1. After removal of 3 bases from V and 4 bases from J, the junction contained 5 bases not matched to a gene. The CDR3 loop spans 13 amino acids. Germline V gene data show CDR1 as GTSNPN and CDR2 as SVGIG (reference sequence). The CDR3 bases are TGTGCCTGGAGGCGCAGGGGGCAGTACGAGCAGTACTTC. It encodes CAWRRRGQYEQYF.

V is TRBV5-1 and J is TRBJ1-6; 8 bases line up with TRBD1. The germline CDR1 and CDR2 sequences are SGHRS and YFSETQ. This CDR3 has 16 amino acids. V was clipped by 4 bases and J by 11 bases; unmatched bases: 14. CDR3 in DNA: TGCGCCAGCAGCGCCACCGGTGCCAGGGGGCGTCCACCCCTCCACTTT. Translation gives CASSATGARGRPPLHF.

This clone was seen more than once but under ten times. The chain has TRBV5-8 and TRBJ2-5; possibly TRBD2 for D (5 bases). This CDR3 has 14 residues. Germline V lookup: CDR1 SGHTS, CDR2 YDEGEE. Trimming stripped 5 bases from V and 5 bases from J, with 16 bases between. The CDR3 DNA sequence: TGTGCCAGCAGTCAGACCGGGGTTGTGGAGACCCAGTACTTC. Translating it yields CASSQTGVVETQYF. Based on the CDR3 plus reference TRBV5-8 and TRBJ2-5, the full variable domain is EAGVTQSPTHLIKTRGQQATLRCSPISGHTSVYWYQQALGLGLQFLLWYDEGEERNRGNFPPRFSGRQFPNYSSELNVNALELEDSALYLCASSQTGVVETQYFGPGTRLLVL.

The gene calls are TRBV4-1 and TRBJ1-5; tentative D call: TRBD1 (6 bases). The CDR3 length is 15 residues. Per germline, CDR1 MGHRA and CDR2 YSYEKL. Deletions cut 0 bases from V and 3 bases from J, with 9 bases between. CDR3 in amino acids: CASSQDQGPNQPQHF. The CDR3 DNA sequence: TGCGCCAGCAGCCAAGATCAGGGGCCCAATCAGCCCCAGCATTTT.

Here the CDR3 reads CAWRGGLADTQYF. CDR3 sequence (DNA): TGTGCCTGGAGGGGGGGGCTGGCAGATACGCAGTATTTT. V is TRBV30 and J is TRBJ2-3, with D possibly matching TRBD2 (7 bases). CDR3 size: 13 residues. V dropped 3 bases and J dropped 4 bases, with 11 bases sitting between them. Germline V gives CDR1 GTSNPN, CDR2 SVGIG (reference sequence).

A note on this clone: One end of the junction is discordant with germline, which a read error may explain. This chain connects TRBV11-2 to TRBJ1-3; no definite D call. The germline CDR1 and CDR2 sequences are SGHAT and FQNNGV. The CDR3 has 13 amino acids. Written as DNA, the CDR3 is TGTGCCAGCAGCAGCTCTTCGACCGTCGGGTCCCGCTTT. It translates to CASSSSSTVGSRF. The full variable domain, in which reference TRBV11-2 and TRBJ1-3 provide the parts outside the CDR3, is EAGVAQSPRYKIIEKRQSVAFWCNPISGHATLYWYQQILGQGPKLLIQFQNNGVVDDSQLPKDRFSAERLKGVDSTLKIQPAKLEDSAVYLCASSSSSTVGSRFGEGSWLTVV.

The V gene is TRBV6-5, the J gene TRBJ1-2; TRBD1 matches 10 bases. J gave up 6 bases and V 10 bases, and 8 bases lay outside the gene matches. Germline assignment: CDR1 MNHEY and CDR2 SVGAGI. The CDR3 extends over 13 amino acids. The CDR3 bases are TGTGCCACGTACCTGGGACAGGGGAATGGCTACACCTTC. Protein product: CATYLGQGNGYTF.

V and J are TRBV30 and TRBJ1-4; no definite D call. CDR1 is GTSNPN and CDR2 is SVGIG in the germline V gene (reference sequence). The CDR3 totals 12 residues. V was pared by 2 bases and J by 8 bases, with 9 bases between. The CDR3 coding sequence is TGTGCCTGGAGTATAAATCCGGAAAAACTGTTTTTT. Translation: CAWSINPEKLFF.

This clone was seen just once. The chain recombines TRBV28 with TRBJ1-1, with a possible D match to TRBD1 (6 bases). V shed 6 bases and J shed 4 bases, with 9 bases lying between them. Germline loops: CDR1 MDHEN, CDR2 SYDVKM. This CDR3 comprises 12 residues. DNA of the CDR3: TGTGCCAGCAGAGCACAGGGCACTGAAGCTTTCTTT. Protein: CASRAQGTEAFF. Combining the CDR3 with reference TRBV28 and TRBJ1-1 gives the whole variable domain DVKVTQSSRYLVKRTGEKVFLECVQDMDHENMFWYRQDPGLGLRLIYFSYDVKMKEKGDIPEGYSVSREKKERFSLILESASTNQTSMYLCASRAQGTEAFFGQGTRLTVV.

The CDR3 bases are TGTGCCAGCAGCGCCGTGACAGGTCACAATCAGCCCCAGCATTTT. This translates into CASSAVTGHNQPQHF. The chain links TRBV7-6 to TRBJ1-5; possibly TRBD1 for D (6 bases). Germline-derived CDR1 and CDR2 are SGHVS and FNYEAQ. The CDR3 length is 15 residues. V shed 5 bases and J shed 3 bases, with 14 bases lying between them.

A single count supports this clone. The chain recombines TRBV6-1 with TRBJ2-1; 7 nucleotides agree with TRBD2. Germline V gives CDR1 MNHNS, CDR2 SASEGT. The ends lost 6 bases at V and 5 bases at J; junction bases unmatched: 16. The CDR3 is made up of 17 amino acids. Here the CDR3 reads CASREWDYPTANNEQFF. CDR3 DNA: TGTGCCAGCAGAGAATGGGACTACCCGACAGCAAACAATGAGCAGTTCTTC.

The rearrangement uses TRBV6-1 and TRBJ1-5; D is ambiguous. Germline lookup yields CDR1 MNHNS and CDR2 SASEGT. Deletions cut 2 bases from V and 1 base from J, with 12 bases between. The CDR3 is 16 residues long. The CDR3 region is CASSEIGGRSNQPQHF. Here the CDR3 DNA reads TGTGCCAGCAGTGAAATAGGAGGGAGAAGCAATCAGCCCCAGCATTTT.

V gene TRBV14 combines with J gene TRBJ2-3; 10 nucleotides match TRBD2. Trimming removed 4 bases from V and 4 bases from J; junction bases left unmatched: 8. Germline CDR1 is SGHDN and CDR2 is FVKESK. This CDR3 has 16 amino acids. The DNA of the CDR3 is TGTGCCAGCAGCCTAATAGCGGGGGGCCGGGCAGATACGCAGTATTTT. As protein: CASSLIAGGRADTQYF.

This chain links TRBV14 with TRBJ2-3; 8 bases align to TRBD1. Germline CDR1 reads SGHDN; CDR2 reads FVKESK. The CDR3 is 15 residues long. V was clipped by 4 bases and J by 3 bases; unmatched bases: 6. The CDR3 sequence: CASSPGTGGTDTQYF. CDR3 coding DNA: TGTGCCAGCAGCCCCGGGACAGGAGGGACAGATACGCAGTATTTT. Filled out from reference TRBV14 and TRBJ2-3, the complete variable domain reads EAGVTQFPSHSVIEKGQTVTLRCDPISGHDNLYWYRRVMGKEIKFLLHFVKESKQDESGMPNNRFLAERTGGTYSTLKVQPAELEDSGVYFCASSPGTGGTDTQYFGPGTRLTVL.

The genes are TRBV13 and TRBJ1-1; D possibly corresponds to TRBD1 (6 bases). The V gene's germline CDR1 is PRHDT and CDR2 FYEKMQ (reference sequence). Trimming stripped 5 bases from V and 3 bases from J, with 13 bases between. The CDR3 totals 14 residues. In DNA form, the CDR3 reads TGTGCCAGCAGCCCCGGGGGGGCGTACACTGAAGCTTTCTTT. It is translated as CASSPGGAYTEAFF.